This T cell receptor beta chain was found in a study of cytomegalovirus exposure and HLA in healthy donors. V gave up 0 bases and J gave up 6 bases, with 9 bases separating them. Germline V gene data show CDR1 as SGDLS and CDR2 as YYNGEE. This CDR3 region has 14 residues. The PCR had 60 Vbeta and 13 Jbeta primers. TCRdb keeps only in-frame clones here, not all; method: immunoSEQ multiplex PCR. The sample has fewer than 90,000 clones; about 80% are singletons. The specimen was PBMCs. This clonotype was obtained from a male donor in good health and CMV-seronegative. The chain is built from TRBV9 and TRBJ1-4; perhaps TRBD1 as D (5 bases). Here the CDR3 reads CASSVAPGDEKLFF. The CDR3 coding sequence is TGTGCCAGCAGCGTAGCGCCGGGGGATGAAAAACTGTTTTTT.